This T cell receptor (beta chain) was sequenced during a study of shared clonotypes between healthy human individuals. Remarks on this clone: What it recognizes is unknown.

Libraries were prepared by immunoSEQ multiplex PCR; TCRdb keeps only in-frame clonotypes and omits some of them. The profile shows hundreds of thousands of clones, approximately 95% of them singletons. The CDR3 is 16 amino acids. Looked up from germline, CDR1 is MGHRA and CDR2 is YSYEKL. The J segment lost 6 bases and the V segment lost 1 base, leaving 9 bases of the junction unmatched. Naivety among CD8 cells was defined by CD45RO negativity and positive CCR7 selection, thereby excluding terminally differentiated effector memory CD45RA+ cells. Points from the study as a whole: Sample collection involved blood only; tissue repertoires are likely different.

Sequencing was performed on naive CD8+ T cells sorted from blood. The receptor comes from a woman in her thirties in good health. The rearrangement uses TRBV4-1 and TRBJ1-1, with TRBD1 identical over 9 bases. The CDR3 here is CASSQGQGVVGPEAFF. CDR3 coding DNA: TGCGCCAGCAGCCAAGGACAGGGGGTAGTAGGTCCTGAAGCTTTCTTT.